Following are 20 T cell receptor beta chains from one sample sequenced in a study of spatial heterogeneity in lung cancer. The time point denotes: sample taken at primary tumor resection. TCRdb called the 5' RACE reads again in MiXCR, with one record for every CDR3 protein. The sample yields 48,000 or so distinct CDR3 sequences, roughly 5.2% seen once. Sequenced material: PBMCs, taken at surgery. These receptors were collected from a male donor with early-stage non-small cell lung cancer.

This clonotype was observed a single time. This could be a read error, since a much larger clone is one nucleotide away. This rearrangement joins TRBV29-1 to TRBJ2-3, with 10 bases fitting TRBD2. This CDR3 is built from 21 residues. Germline values: CDR1 SQVTM, CDR2 ANQGSEA. The trim removed 2 bases at V and 0 bases at J, leaving 20 bases unmatched. The CDR3 sequence is CSVERTYPSGRLRGSTDTQYF. In nucleotides, the CDR3 is TGCAGCGTTGAAAGGACATATCCTAGCGGGAGATTAAGGGGGAGCACAGATACGCAGTATTTT.

On this clonotype itself: One end of the junction is discordant with germline, which a read error may explain. The chain links TRBV7-9 to TRBJ2-7, with 7 bases aligning to TRBD1. Germline values: CDR1 SEHNR, CDR2 FQNEAQ (reference sequence). There are 13 residues in the CDR3. The CDR3 sequence: CVSSTRDSYEQYF. Written as DNA, the CDR3 is TGTGTCAGCAGCACCAGGGACAGCTACGAGCAGTACTTC.

This clonotype was counted ten times or more. V usage is TRBV5-6 and J usage is TRBJ1-6; D is unresolved. Trimming removed 5 bases at V and 2 bases at J, with 14 bases between. This CDR3 contains 16 residues. Germline assignment: CDR1 SGHDT and CDR2 YYEEEE. The CDR3 coding sequence is TGTGCCAGCAGTCATTATTGGGATACCTATAATTCACCCCTCCACTTT. Translating gives CASSHYWDTYNSPLHF. The variable domain in full, with the rest retrieved from reference TRBV5-6 and TRBJ1-6, is DAGVTQSPTHLIKTRGQQVTLRCSPKSGHDTVSWYQQALGQGPQFIFQYYEEEERQRGNFPDRFSGHQFPNYSSELNVNALLLGDSALYLCASSHYWDTYNSPLHFGNGTRLTVT.

V usage is TRBV5-1 and J usage is TRBJ2-1; 7 nucleotides match TRBD2. The junction had 9 bases not matched to a gene; V was cut back by 3 bases and J by 0 bases. The CDR3 has 17 residues. Germline V gene sequence: CDR1 SGHRS, CDR2 YFSETQ. This CDR3 reads CASSSLWRESSYNEQFF. In DNA, the CDR3 is TGCGCCAGCAGCTCCCTTTGGCGGGAGAGCTCCTACAATGAGCAGTTCTTC.

This clonotype was counted many times. V usage is TRBV20-1 and J usage is TRBJ2-3; D uncertain. Germline-derived CDR1 and CDR2 are DFQATT and SNEGSKA (reference sequence). V lost 7 bases and J lost 3, with 11 bases in between. The CDR3 totals 12 residues. CDR3 nucleotide sequence: TGCAGTGTCCCCGATCGGACAGATACGCAGTATTTT. Protein product: CSVPDRTDTQYF.

A few counts support this clonotype. This chain links TRBV24-1 with TRBJ2-3; D is undetermined. With 2 bases removed from V and 8 bases from J, the gap between germline ends came to 13 bases. CDR1 and CDR2 from the germline V gene are KGHDR and SFDVKD. This CDR3 has 14 residues. CDR3 sequence (DNA): TGTGCCACCAGTGATTCTCTGATCGACGCTACGCAGTATTTT. Protein product: CATSDSLIDATQYF.

This clonotype appeared a few times. This chain uses TRBV18 with TRBJ1-1; a weak D match, TRBD1 (6 bases). The germline V gene has CDR1 KGHSH and CDR2 LQKENI. CDR3 size: 15 residues. V was clipped by 2 bases and J by 5 bases, with 15 bases between them. The CDR3 is CASSPGQGGRTEAFF. The CDR3 bases are TGTGCCAGCTCACCAGGTCAAGGGGGAAGAACTGAAGCTTTCTTT.

Many counts were recorded for this clonotype. The chain is built from TRBV20-1 and TRBJ2-3, with D perhaps matching TRBD1 (7 bases). The CDR3 is 15 amino acids. Germline assignment: CDR1 DFQATT and CDR2 SNEGSKA (reference sequence). V was clipped by 6 bases and J by 0 bases, with 16 bases between them. CDR3 sequence (DNA): TGCAGTGCCCCCCCAGGGGGGTCTAGCACAGATACGCAGTATTTT. Its protein is CSAPPGGSSTDTQYF.

Regarding this clonotype: Given a much more abundant clone one base away, this may be a read error. This chain joins TRBV20-1 and TRBJ2-7, with 7 bases fitting TRBD1. The CDR3 extends over 12 amino acids. The germline V gene encodes CDR1 DFQATT and CDR2 SNEGSKA (reference sequence). V lost 5 bases to trimming and J lost 2 bases; unmatched junction nucleotides: 3. CDR3 protein: CSADRDAYEQYF. Written as DNA, the CDR3 is TGCAGTGCTGACAGGGACGCCTACGAGCAGTACTTC.

This clonotype was observed many times. The genes are TRBV24-1 and TRBJ2-2, with D possibly matching TRBD1 (6 bases). Germline V gene sequence: CDR1 KGHDR, CDR2 SFDVKD. V was clipped by 2 bases and J by 4 bases, with 16 bases between them. The CDR3 runs to 17 residues. The CDR3 loop reads CATSDYNYRESTGELFF. CDR3 bases: TGTGCCACCAGTGATTATAATTACAGGGAAAGCACCGGGGAGCTGTTTTTT.

The sample holds many counts of this clonotype. V and J are TRBV27 and TRBJ1-1; TRBD1 aligns across 7 bases. The V and J ends lost 3 bases and 6 bases, in that order; junction bases with no gene match: 10. Per germline, CDR1 MNHEY and CDR2 SMNVEV (reference sequence). The CDR3 is made up of 15 amino acids. This chain's CDR3 is CASSLRIWDRPEAFF. As DNA, the CDR3 is TGTGCCAGCAGTTTGAGGATTTGGGACAGACCTGAAGCTTTCTTT.

This clonotype was observed at least ten times. The chain uses TRBV7-9 and TRBJ2-3; no reliable D call. CDR1 is SEHNR, CDR2 FQNEAQ, per germline (reference sequence). The CDR3 has 13 residues. Trimming cost V 0 bases and J 3 bases, with 4 bases left between them. CDR3 nucleotide sequence: TGTGCCAGCAGCTTAGCTATGACAGATACGCAGTATTTT. Amino acid sequence: CASSLAMTDTQYF. The full variable domain, rest sourced from reference TRBV7-9 and TRBJ2-3, is DTGVSQNPRHKITKRGQNVTFRCDPISEHNRLYWYRQTLGQGPEFLTYFQNEAQLEKSRLLSDRFSAERPKGSFSTLEIQRTEQGDSAMYLCASSLAMTDTQYFGPGTRLTVL.

This clonotype appeared many times. The J gene is TRBJ2-3, the V gene TRBV7-2; D is unclear. Deletions cut 5 bases from V and 2 bases from J, with 8 bases between. The germline gives CDR1 SGHTA, CDR2 FQGNSA. The CDR3 spans 13 residues. In nucleotides, the CDR3 is TGTGCCAGCAGCCTAGGATTCACAGATACGCAGTATTTT. As protein: CASSLGFTDTQYF.

In its sample, this clonotype was seen many times. V and J are TRBV27 and TRBJ2-1; 10 nucleotides line up with TRBD2. V lost 6 bases and J lost 4; bases outside the gene matches: 9. The CDR3 is 16 residues long. Germline V gene data show CDR1 as MNHEY and CDR2 as SMNVEV (reference sequence). The CDR3 DNA reads as TGTGCCAGCAGCCCGACTAGCGGGCTTTTTTACAATGAGCAGTTCTTC. It is translated as CASSPTSGLFYNEQFF.

This clonotype was seen ten or more times. The chain recombines TRBV27 with TRBJ2-7; perhaps TRBD2 as D (5 bases). The CDR3 extends over 15 amino acids. Trimming removed 2 bases from V and 3 bases from J, with 14 bases in between. CDR1 and CDR2 from the germline V gene are MNHEY and SMNVEV (reference sequence). The CDR3 sequence: CASSLRAVARYEQYF. The CDR3 coding sequence is TGTGCCAGCAGTTTAAGAGCTGTAGCGCGCTACGAGCAGTACTTC.

This clonotype was picked up many times. The chain carries TRBV3-1 and TRBJ2-3; D unresolved. The CDR3 extends over 15 amino acids. Germline values: CDR1 LGHDT, CDR2 YNNKEL (reference sequence). Trimming pared 1 base from V and 0 bases from J, leaving 8 bases between. CDR3 in DNA: TGTGCCAGCAGCCAAGGGCAGGTGAGCACAGATACGCAGTATTTT. Translation: CASSQGQVSTDTQYF.

This chain connects TRBV7-2 to TRBJ1-4; D perhaps matches TRBD1 (5 bases). This CDR3 is built from 14 residues. Germline lookup yields CDR1 SGHTA and CDR2 FQGNSA. V lost 2 bases, J lost 8 bases, and 12 bases lay in between. In DNA form, the CDR3 reads TGTGCCAGCAGCTTACAAGGGACCCAGGAAAAACTGTTTTTT. It translates to CASSLQGTQEKLFF.

This clonotype was detected ten times or more. This chain joins TRBV15 and TRBJ2-2; D is unresolved. Germline loops: CDR1 LNHNV, CDR2 YYDKDF (reference sequence). The CDR3 length is 16 residues. V shed 0 bases and J shed 2 bases, with 10 bases lying between them. This CDR3 is CATSRDRAINTGELFF. CDR3 nucleotide sequence: TGTGCCACCAGCAGAGATCGGGCCATCAACACCGGGGAGCTGTTTTTT.

This clonotype was seen ten or more times. The gene calls are TRBV3-1 and TRBJ2-1; 8 bases match TRBD2. Germline CDR1 is LGHDT and CDR2 is YNNKEL (reference sequence). With 4 bases clipped from V and 6 bases from J, the junction kept 2 bases outside the gene matches. This CDR3 is 13 amino acids long. Written as DNA, the CDR3 is TGTGCCAGCAGCCTCAGCGGGAGCAATGAGCAGTTCTTC. As protein: CASSLSGSNEQFF.

This clonotype was found many times. The rearrangement uses TRBV20-1 and TRBJ1-5, with TRBD1 as a possible D gene (5 bases). Trimming removed 8 bases at V and 12 bases at J, with 20 bases between. Germline V gives CDR1 DFQATT, CDR2 SNEGSKA (reference sequence). The CDR3 consists of 12 residues. CDR3 nucleotide sequence: TGCAGTTTAGGCGGGGTGGGAGGGGTCCAGCATTTT. This translates into CSLGGVGGVQHF.